Below are 26 T cell receptor beta chains sequenced from a single sample in a study of regulatory T cells in long-lasting Graves disease. Arm-PCR with iRepertoire HTBI primers amplified the CDR3 regions for these TCR beta libraries. MiXCR was run by TCRdb on the multiplex PCR reads, yielding one entry per CDR3 protein. This sample carries around 460,000 distinct CDR3 sequences, around a fifth of them seen once, and the ten largest clones take about an eighth. Indicated time point: persistent/refractory GD, antithyroid drugs over 5 years with positive TRAb. Extracted RNA from PBMCs served as the source of the TCR library. Material: peripheral blood mononuclear cells (PBMCs), obtained when the disease was refractory, from a patient treated with antithyroid drugs. The receptors derive from a female donor with Graves disease.

This clonotype was counted between two and nine times. The chain couples TRBV7-9 to TRBJ1-5; D may be TRBD1 (6 bases). Per the germline V gene, CDR1 is SEHNR and CDR2 is FQNEAQ (reference sequence). CDR3 length: 14 residues. Trimming stripped 4 bases from V and 3 bases from J, with 10 bases between. CDR3 sequence (DNA): TGTGCCAGCAGCTCTGGGGACAACAATCAGCCCCAGCATTTT. This translates into CASSSGDNNQPQHF. The entire variable domain, with the rest obtained from reference TRBV7-9 and TRBJ1-5, is as follows: DTGVSQNPRHKITKRGQNVTFRCDPISEHNRLYWYRQTLGQGPEFLTYFQNEAQLEKSRLLSDRFSAERPKGSFSTLEIQRTEQGDSAMYLCASSSGDNNQPQHFGDGTRLSIL.

V is TRBV18 and J is TRBJ2-3; D not certain. Trimming shortened V by 1 base and J by 3 bases, and 5 bases separated the two germline ends. This CDR3 has 13 residues. From germline, CDR1 is KGHSH and CDR2 LQKENI. The CDR3 DNA is TGTGCCAGCTCACCACTAGTAACAGATACGCAGTATTTT. This encodes CASSPLVTDTQYF.

V gene TRBV20-1 combines with J gene TRBJ1-1; 7 bases agree with TRBD1. The CDR3 spans 11 residues. V was clipped by 3 bases and J by 13 bases; unmatched bases: 8. Germline CDR1 is DFQATT and CDR2 is SNEGSKA (reference sequence). The CDR3 sequence is CSASLSGDSFF. In DNA form, the CDR3 reads TGCAGTGCTAGTCTCTCGGGGGACAGTTTCTTT.

This clonotype was picked up many times. V and J are TRBV12-3 or TRBV12-4 and TRBJ1-2, with no clear D. The V end was cut by 7 bases, the J end by 7 bases, with 16 bases between. CDR3 length: 13 amino acids. The chain's CDR3 is CASTHRRLGGYTF. The CDR3 DNA is TGTGCCAGCACCCATCGGAGACTGGGTGGCTACACCTTC.

In this sample, this clonotype turned up a few times. CDR3 bases: TGTGCCTGGACCGTACTAGGGACCCAGTACTTC. Protein: CAWTVLGTQYF. The V call is TRBV30, the J call TRBJ2-5; maybe TRBD2 (5 bases). The V gene lost 4 bases and the J gene lost 7 bases, with 10 bases spanning the gap. The germline CDR1 and CDR2 sequences are GTSNPN and SVGIG (reference sequence). The CDR3 runs to 11 residues.

There are a few counts of this clonotype. This chain connects TRBV19 to TRBJ1-2; possibly TRBD1 for D (5 bases). The CDR3 spans 15 residues. Germline V gene lookup returns CDR1 LNHDA and CDR2 SQIVND (reference sequence). V gave up 6 bases and J gave up 4 bases, with 18 bases separating them. The CDR3 reads CASSPGARMSYGYTF. As DNA, the CDR3 is TGTGCCAGTAGCCCCGGGGCTAGGATGTCCTATGGCTACACCTTC.

This clonotype was recorded many times. For the CDR3, the DNA is TGTGCCAGCAGCAGACAGCTTGAAGCTTTCTTT. It encodes CASSRQLEAFF. The rearrangement links TRBV7-8 to TRBJ1-1, with a possible D match to TRBD1 (5 bases). This CDR3 comprises 11 residues. Trimming shortened V by 5 bases and J by 7 bases, and 8 bases separated the two germline ends. From germline, CDR1 is SGHVS and CDR2 FQNEAQ.

This clonotype was picked up a small number of times. The chain recombines TRBV19 with TRBJ1-5; no definite D call. CDR3 length: 13 amino acids. V lost 6 bases, J lost 3 bases, and 9 bases lay in between. Germline V gene data show CDR1 as LNHDA and CDR2 as SQIVND (reference sequence). The CDR3 DNA reads TGTGCCAGTAGGGCGGGGATCAATCAGCCCCAGCATTTT. Its translation is CASRAGINQPQHF.

A few counts support this clonotype. This clone may be a read error of a much larger clone one base away. The rearrangement uses TRBV3-1 and TRBJ1-3; D ambiguous. The V end was cut by 6 bases, the J end by 0 bases, with 3 bases between. The length of the CDR3 is 12 residues. Germline CDR1 is LGHDT and CDR2 is YNNKEL (reference sequence). CDR3 region: CASRGSGNTIYF. The CDR3 nucleotides read TGTGCCAGCAGGGGCTCTGGAAACACCATATATTTT.

This clonotype was observed a few times. This chain connects TRBV6-1 to TRBJ1-6; tentative D call: TRBD1 (5 bases). Trimming stripped 5 bases from V and 8 bases from J, with 13 bases between. Looked up from germline, CDR1 is MNHNS and CDR2 is SASEGT. This CDR3 is 14 amino acids long. Here the CDR3 DNA reads TGTGCCAGCAGTAGACAGTTGGTGGATTCACCCCTCCACTTT. This encodes CASSRQLVDSPLHF.

Worth noting for this clonotype: This may be a read error: a much more frequent sequence differs by one nucleotide. The gene calls are TRBV6-2 or TRBV6-3 and TRBJ1-6; D is uncertain. CDR3 length: 14 amino acids. CDR1 is MNHEY, CDR2 SVGEGT, per germline. The CDR3 spells CVSSPGRDGSPLHF. The CDR3 region has the DNA TGTGTCAGCAGTCCTGGGAGGGATGGTTCACCCCTCCACTTT.

The chain joins TRBV27 to TRBJ2-4, with 9 bases identical to TRBD1. The V and J ends lost 5 bases and 5 bases, in that order; junction bases with no gene match: 13. The CDR3 extends over 17 amino acids. Looked up from germline, CDR1 is MNHEY and CDR2 is SMNVEV (reference sequence). The CDR3 DNA reads TGTGCCAGCAGTCCCCTCGGGTCACAGGGGGCCCAAAACATTCAGTACTTC. Protein sequence: CASSPLGSQGAQNIQYF.

This clonotype occurred many times. The chain joins TRBV28 to TRBJ2-7; D is unresolved. The CDR3 consists of 11 residues. The V and J ends lost 8 bases and 3 bases respectively, with 8 bases between them. CDR1 MDHEN and CDR2 SYDVKM come from the germline V gene. CDR3 DNA: TGTGCCAGCGCCATCCTCTACGAGCAGTACTTC. Amino acids: CASAILYEQYF.

The J gene is TRBJ2-7, the V gene TRBV20-1; 11 positions match TRBD2. From germline, CDR1 is DFQATT and CDR2 SNEGSKA (reference sequence). The CDR3 is made up of 14 amino acids. The junction had 8 bases not matched to a gene; V was cut back by 7 bases and J by 3 bases. The CDR3 DNA is TGCAGTGTTGAACTAGCGGGGGTGCTCTACGAGCAGTACTTC. Protein: CSVELAGVLYEQYF.

In regard to this clonotype: At one end the junction does not follow the germline gene, possibly because of a read error. V gene TRBV7-7 combines with J gene TRBJ2-2; D is undetermined. Per germline, CDR1 SSHAT and CDR2 FNYEAQ (reference sequence). The CDR3 loop spans 15 amino acids. CDR3 loop: CASSSQVGHTGELFF. DNA for the CDR3: TGTGCTAGCAGCTCCCAAGTGGGCCACACCGGGGAGCTGTTTTTT.

This sequence joins TRBV2 and TRBJ2-3; D is unclear. Looked up from germline, CDR1 is SNHLY and CDR2 is FYNNEI. Trimming removed 2 bases at V and 1 base at J, with 10 bases between. The CDR3 is 15 amino acids. CDR3 protein: CASSENDLRTDTQYF. The CDR3 DNA is TGTGCCAGCAGTGAAAACGATTTACGCACAGATACGCAGTATTTT.

The chain has TRBV11-3 and TRBJ2-3; the D is unclear. The CDR3 totals 15 residues. CDR1 and CDR2 (germline): SGHNT, YENEEA. The germline V and J ends were trimmed by 4 bases and 10 bases, with 21 bases remaining between them. Here the CDR3 DNA reads TGTGCCAGCAGCTCTACCACGGCGACCCGGCGCGCGCAGTATTTT. Protein sequence: CASSSTTATRRAQYF.

This clonotype was seen a handful of times. The V call is TRBV13, the J call TRBJ2-7; 12 nucleotides align to TRBD2. The germline CDR1 and CDR2 sequences are PRHDT and FYEKMQ (reference sequence). Unmatched junction bases numbered 9, after V lost 5 bases and J lost 7 bases. This CDR3 has 15 residues. Written as DNA, the CDR3 is TGTGCCAGCAGCCCCGTTGGACTAGCGGGAACTGAGCAGTACTTC. Residues: CASSPVGLAGTEQYF.

This sequence joins TRBV15 and TRBJ2-1; the match to TRBD2 covers 10 bases. Germline loops: CDR1 LNHNV, CDR2 YYDKDF (reference sequence). V shed 2 bases, J shed 12 bases, and the junction held 13 bases outside the gene matches. The CDR3 loop spans 16 amino acids. This CDR3 is CATSRRLASGGDGQFF. The CDR3 region has the DNA TGTGCCACCAGCAGACGGTTGGCTAGCGGGGGCGATGGGCAGTTCTTC.

Remarks on this clonotype: The germline gene is not matched at one end of the junction; a read error may be the cause. The CDR3 sequence: CTSSQLSSMENTEAFF. The CDR3 DNA reads as TGTACCAGCAGCCAACTCTCGTCCATGGAAAACACTGAAGCTTTCTTT. The chain links TRBV3-1 to TRBJ1-1; no definite D call. The CDR3 spans 16 residues. Germline CDR1 reads LGHDT; CDR2 reads YNNKEL (reference sequence).

The rearrangement links TRBV28 to TRBJ2-1, with 7 bases fitting TRBD1. This CDR3 comprises 12 residues. CDR1 and CDR2 (germline): MDHEN, SYDVKM. V trimming: 7 bases; J trimming: 6 bases; junction bases outside the gene matches: 3. This chain's CDR3 is CASTRQGNEQFF. The CDR3 DNA is TGTGCCAGCACCCGACAGGGCAATGAGCAGTTCTTC.

In this sample, this clonotype turned up many times. The V gene is TRBV12-3 or TRBV12-4, the J gene TRBJ2-7; D is undetermined. With 1 base removed from V and 2 bases from J, the gap between germline ends came to 9 bases. This CDR3 region has 14 residues. The CDR3 region has the DNA TGTGCCAGCAGTTTAGATAGGAGACCCTACGAGCAGTACTTC. Protein sequence: CASSLDRRPYEQYF.

This clonotype was observed a few times. This chain connects TRBV19 to TRBJ1-5; D unresolved. The CDR3 is made up of 15 amino acids. Deletions cut 1 base from V and 5 bases from J, with 12 bases between. CDR1 and CDR2 (germline): LNHDA, SQIVND (reference sequence). The CDR3 sequence: CASSIVPLVYQPQHF. In nucleotides, the CDR3 is TGTGCCAGTAGTATAGTCCCCCTAGTCTATCAGCCCCAGCATTTT. Complete variable domain (other parts from reference TRBV19 and TRBJ1-5): DGGITQSPKYLFRKEGQNVTLSCEQNLNHDAMYWYRQDPGQGLRLIYYSQIVNDFQKGDIAEGYSVSREKKESFPLTVTSAQKNPTAFYLCASSIVPLVYQPQHFGDGTRLSIL.

This chain joins TRBV9 and TRBJ2-5, with D possibly being TRBD2 (5 bases). Germline V gives CDR1 SGDLS, CDR2 YYNGEE. This CDR3 is 12 amino acids long. The germline V and J ends were trimmed by 2 bases and 7 bases, with 9 bases remaining between them. The CDR3 bases are TGTGCCAGCAGCGTGGTAAGCGGGACCCAGTACTTC. Protein: CASSVVSGTQYF.

Concerning this clonotype itself: One end of the junction fails to match germline, which may point to a read error. V and J are TRBV12-3 or TRBV12-4 and TRBJ2-2; D perhaps matches TRBD1 (5 bases). The CDR3 has 16 residues. The CDR3 here is CASSLVRDRYTGELFF. The CDR3 DNA follows: TGTGCCAGCAGCTTAGTCCGCGACAGATACACCGGGGAGCTGTTTTTT.

In its sample, this clonotype was seen many times. The rearrangement joins TRBV2 to TRBJ2-5, with D tentatively TRBD1 or TRBD2 (5 bases each). From germline, CDR1 is SNHLY and CDR2 FYNNEI. V shed 2 bases and J shed 2 bases, with 12 bases lying between them. CDR3 length equals 15 residues. CDR3 region: CASSEHLWGQETQYF. CDR3 nucleotides: TGTGCCAGCAGTGAACACTTGTGGGGGCAAGAGACCCAGTACTTC.